This T cell receptor (beta chain) emerged from a study of T cell responses to AZD1222 COVID-19 vaccine. The germline V gene encodes CDR1 SNHLY and CDR2 FYNNEI. The CDR3 has 15 amino acids. Unmatched junction bases numbered 8, after V lost 4 bases and J lost 4 bases. Data came from immunoSEQ multiplex PCR; TCRdb stores just in-frame clones and leaves some out. The repertoire holds 150,000 to 180,000 clones, with 88% as singletons. Material: peripheral blood, obtained on day 0 of AZD1222 vaccination. The TCR sequence derives from an adult in good health. The chain carries TRBV2 and TRBJ2-7; 9 positions match TRBD1. CDR3 sequence reads: CASSVDRGGLYEQYF. The CDR3 nucleotides read TGTGCCAGCAGTGTGGACAGGGGTGGGTTGTACGAGCAGTACTTC.